Below are 27 T cell receptor beta chains sequenced from a single sample in a study of tumor-infiltrating lymphocytes in primary liver carcinoma. Without any cell sorting, about 20-31 mg of bulk tissue yielded co-extracted RNA and DNA. The researchers produced TCR beta cDNA from 400 to 650 ng total RNA with a constant-region primer. For TCR beta, libraries were produced by three nested multiplex PCR rounds using slightly modified ARM-PCR. Both of the initial two PCR rounds ran for roughly 10 cycles and employed TRBV1-TRBV30 forward primers alongside a C-beta reverse primer. Each CDR3 protein is one row after TCRdb ran MiXCR on the multiplex PCR reads. The repertoire holds approximately 92,000 distinct CDR3 sequences, with about 70% as singletons. The sample consisted of tumor-adjacent normal liver tissue. The receptors shown here come from a man aged 40-55 years with primary liver carcinoma and hepatitis B virus infection.

With regard to this clonotype: The junction departs from germline at one end; a sequencing error may be responsible. The gene calls are TRBV7-9 and TRBJ2-1, with 7 nucleotides matching TRBD2. Germline values: CDR1 SEHNR, CDR2 FQNEAQ (reference sequence). CDR3 size: 16 residues. The chain's CDR3 is CAGSPGRAGVWDEQFF. CDR3 in DNA: TGTGCCGGCAGCCCAGGCAGGGCGGGAGTCTGGGATGAGCAGTTCTTC.

Details on this clonotype: The junction departs from the called germline gene at one end, perhaps through a read error. The rearrangement uses TRBV11-2 and TRBJ2-1; the match to TRBD2 covers 8 bases. Germline V gives CDR1 SGHAT, CDR2 FQNNGV. CDR3 length: 16 residues. For the CDR3, the DNA is TGTGCCAGCGGCTTGGGTATCGGACTAGCCATGGGTGAGCGGTTCTTC. As protein: CASGLGIGLAMGERFF. Together with reference TRBV11-2 and TRBJ2-1, the CDR3 gives the full variable domain: EAGVAQSPRYKIIEKRQSVAFWCNPISGHATLYWYQQILGQGPKLLIQFQNNGVVDDSQLPKDRFSAERLKGVDSTLKIQPAKLEDSAVYLCASGLGIGLAMGERFFGPGTRLTVL.

J is TRBJ2-1 and V is TRBV5-1; 13 positions match TRBD2. The CDR3 runs to 15 residues. CDR1 is SGHRS and CDR2 is YFSETQ in the germline V gene. V was clipped by 2 bases and J by 10 bases; unmatched bases: 6. DNA of the CDR3: TGCGCCAGCAGCTTCGGGACTAGCGGGACGGAAGAGCAGTTCTTC. This translates into CASSFGTSGTEEQFF. Supplemented by reference TRBV5-1 and TRBJ2-1, the full variable domain reads KAGVTQTPRYLIKTRGQQVTLSCSPISGHRSVSWYQQTPGQGLQFLFEYFSETQRNKGNFPGRFSGRQFSNSRSEMNVSTLELGDSALYLCASSFGTSGTEEQFFGPGTRLTVL.

Remarks on this clonotype: A much larger clone differs from this one at a single base, so this may be a read error. The chain combines TRBV12-3 or TRBV12-4 with TRBJ2-2; unclear D gene. The CDR3 loop spans 15 amino acids. Written as DNA, the CDR3 is TGTGCCAGCAGTTTACAGGTCGCGAACACCGTGGAGCTGTTTTTT. The encoded protein is CASSLQVANTVELFF.

With respect to this clonotype: The final CDR3 position lacks the conserved phenylalanine or tryptophan, pointing to a likely read error. The DNA is omitted, as the CDR3 cannot be located on it reliably, and the CDR3 follows TCRdb's listing. The rearrangement links TRBV4-1 to TRBJ2-3; TRBD2 was called by the table and not checked on the DNA. A total of 15 residues make up the CDR3, ends included. Germline V gene lookup returns CDR1 MGHRA and CDR2 YSYEKL. The CDR3 sequence is CASSQEREPTDTQCL.

Points on this clonotype: This CDR3 is missing its conserved last phenylalanine or tryptophan, likely due to a read error. The chain joins TRBV6-6 to TRBJ2-1; a possible D gene is TRBD2 (5 bases). Trimming pared 6 bases from V and 1 base from J, leaving 16 bases between. In germline, CDR1 is MNHNY, CDR2 SVGAGI (reference sequence). This CDR3 contains 16 residues. DNA for the CDR3: TGTGCCAGCAGGCTTAGCGTACTTAGTTCCTACAATGAGCAGTTCCTC. This sequence encodes CASRLSVLSSYNEQFL.

Remarks on this clonotype: This is likely a read error, given that the CDR3 carries no conserved phenylalanine or tryptophan at its end. The rearrangement joins TRBV6-5 to TRBJ2-6, with D possibly TRBD2 on 5 matching bases. This CDR3 spans 18 amino acids. Germline V lookup: CDR1 MNHEY, CDR2 SVGAGI. The V and J ends lost 5 bases and 2 bases respectively, with 19 bases between them. For the CDR3, the DNA is TGTGCCAGCAGTCTTTGGACGGGGATGGAAGCTGGGGCCAACGTCCTGACTTCC. This translates into CASSLWTGMEAGANVLTS.

On this clonotype itself: The junction departs from the called germline gene at one end, perhaps through a read error. The rearrangement links TRBV29-1 to TRBJ2-2; possibly TRBD2 for D (6 bases). This CDR3 is built from 14 residues. Germline CDR1 SQVTM, CDR2 ANQGSEA. CDR3 sequence (DNA): TGCAGCATTGAAGTGTCGGGGAGGACCGGGGAGCTATTTTTT. Protein product: CSIEVSGRTGELFF.

This sequence joins TRBV19 and TRBJ2-2; tentatively, D is TRBD1 (7 bases). V dropped 10 bases and J dropped 1 base, with 13 bases sitting between them. The CDR3 totals 14 residues. Looked up from germline, CDR1 is LNHDA and CDR2 is SQIVND (reference sequence). The CDR3 loop reads CATQGGLNTGELFF. The CDR3 DNA follows: TGTGCCACCCAGGGGGGACTGAACACCGGGGAGCTGTTTTTT.

Points on this clonotype: The germline gene is not matched at one end of the junction; a read error may be the cause. The chain employs TRBV4-1 and TRBJ2-7; 7 bases are shared with TRBD1. Germline CDR1 MGHRA, CDR2 YSYEKL. This CDR3 contains 15 residues. The CDR3, as DNA: TGCGCCAGTAGCCCCACAGGGGACGGTTGGGAAGAGCAGTACTTC. This codes for CASSPTGDGWEEQYF.

Note on this clonotype: This could be a read error, since a much larger clone is one nucleotide away. V is TRBV6-1 and J is TRBJ1-2, with D hard to call. The germline gives CDR1 MNHNS, CDR2 SASEGT. The CDR3 has 13 amino acids. For the CDR3, the DNA is TGTGCCAGCAATGAAGCGCCGTCCTATGGCTACACCTTC. Its protein is CASNEAPSYGYTF.

Turning to this clonotype: The junction and the germline gene differ at one end; a read error may be behind it. The chain has TRBV2 and TRBJ2-3; 9 bases fit TRBD2. CDR1 and CDR2 from the germline V gene are SNHLY and FYNNEI. CDR3 length equals 14 residues. The CDR3 loop is CASSVGLAGDTQYF. The DNA of the CDR3 is TGTGCCAGCAGTGTGGGACTAGCAGGGGATACGCAGTACTTT.

V gene TRBV11-3 combines with J gene TRBJ2-1; tentatively, D is TRBD2 (7 bases). This CDR3 contains 15 residues. Trimming shortened V by 4 bases and J by 7 bases, and 17 bases separated the two germline ends. Looked up from germline, CDR1 is SGHNT and CDR2 is YENEEA. The CDR3 DNA follows: TGTGCCAGCAGCTCGACAGGACTAGTCTCGAATGAGCAGTTCTTC. Protein sequence: CASSSTGLVSNEQFF.

This clonotype ranks as medium-sized (0.01 to 0.1%). V usage is TRBV11-2 and J usage is TRBJ2-1; 12 positions agree with TRBD2. V gave up 2 bases and J gave up 8 bases; unmatched junction bases: 4. Germline lookup yields CDR1 SGHAT and CDR2 FQNNGV. This CDR3 has 15 amino acids. This chain's CDR3 is CASSLWTSGNYEQFF. The CDR3 DNA is TGTGCCAGCAGCTTATGGACTAGCGGGAACTATGAGCAGTTCTTC.

V and J are TRBV12-3 or TRBV12-4 and TRBJ2-1; TRBD2 matches at 7 bases. CDR3 length equals 15 residues. V was pared by 4 bases and J by 3 bases, with 6 bases of the junction left unmatched. The CDR3 loop is CASSYSSGNYNEQFF. Here the CDR3 DNA reads TGTGCCAGCAGTTATAGCAGCGGGAACTACAATGAGCAGTTCTTC.

Concerning this clonotype: One end of the junction is discordant with germline, which a read error may explain. The V call is TRBV10-3, the J call TRBJ1-5; D is unresolved. Germline V gene sequence: CDR1 ENHRY, CDR2 SYGVKD. CDR3 length: 15 amino acids. DNA of the CDR3: TGTGTCATCAGTGAGAACACCGTTAGTAATCAGCCCCAGCATTTT. Protein product: CVISENTVSNQPQHF.

A word on this clonotype: A much larger clone differs by one base, so this may be a read error. The chain uses TRBV5-5 and TRBJ1-2; D is unclear. Germline CDR1 is SGHKS and CDR2 is YYEKEE (reference sequence). This CDR3 has 12 residues. V lost 6 bases and J 0 bases, leaving 6 bases between the germline ends. The CDR3: CASNMSNYGYTF. The CDR3 region has the DNA TGTGCCAGCAACATGTCTAACTATGGCTACACCTTC.

Regarding this clonotype: The junction departs from the called germline gene at one end, perhaps through a read error. The chain uses TRBV11-3 and TRBJ2-3; 8 bases fit TRBD2. The CDR3 covers 14 residues. Germline V gives CDR1 SGHNT, CDR2 YENEEA. CDR3 DNA sequence: TGTGCCAGCAGTATAAGCGGGGGCACAGACACGCAGTATTTT. Translating it yields CASSISGGTDTQYF.

Regarding this clonotype: At one end, the junction sequence differs from germline, possibly due to a read error. V and J are TRBV5-6 and TRBJ2-1, with D possibly called TRBD1 or TRBD2 (5 bases each). Germline lookup yields CDR1 SGHDT and CDR2 YYEEEE. This CDR3 has 15 amino acids. This CDR3 reads CVSSLGPPPLNEQFF. The CDR3 DNA reads TGTGTCAGCAGCCTGGGACCACCCCCCCTCAATGAGCAGTTCTTC.

The table lists this clonotype with many counts. The chain is built from TRBV7-9 and TRBJ2-2; possible D gene TRBD1, 5 bases. The CDR3 totals 14 residues. Per germline, CDR1 SEHNR and CDR2 FQNEAQ (reference sequence). V lost 1 base and J lost 2, with 5 bases in between. CDR3 DNA sequence: TGTGCCAGCAGCTTAGGGACAAACACCGGGGAGCTGTTTTTT. Its protein is CASSLGTNTGELFF.

This clonotype was counted many times. DNA of the CDR3: TGTGCCAGCAGCTTGGCGGGGATAGCAGATACGCAGTATTTT. Protein product: CASSLAGIADTQYF. The chain joins TRBV5-5 to TRBJ2-3; perhaps TRBD2 as D (5 bases). Germline V gene data show CDR1 as SGHKS and CDR2 as YYEKEE (reference sequence). The length of the CDR3 is 14 residues. The ends were cut back, 0 bases at V and 4 bases at J, with 9 bases in the middle.

This clonotype has just one count. The CDR3 end shows no conserved phenylalanine or tryptophan, and so a read error is likely. The chain's CDR3 is CASRRPGTSGNEQFL. The CDR3 region has the DNA TGTGCCAGCAGGCGTCCAGGGACTAGCGGGAATGAGCAGTTCCTC. The gene calls are TRBV12-3 or TRBV12-4 and TRBJ2-1, with 12 bases matching TRBD2. This CDR3 contains 15 residues. The V gene end was trimmed by 6 bases and the J gene end by 7 bases; junction bases not matched to a gene: 7.

About this clonotype itself: This sequence may be a read error, since a much larger clone differs from it by one base. The rearrangement uses TRBV4-2 and TRBJ1-4, with a weak D call TRBD1 (5 bases). Germline V gene data show CDR1 as LGHNA and CDR2 as YNFKEQ. CDR3 length: 15 residues. CDR3 in amino acids: CVSSQVGPRNEKLFF. CDR3 nucleotides: TGTGTCAGCAGCCAAGTGGGACCGCGGAATGAAAAACTGTTTTTT.

With respect to this clonotype: No conserved phenylalanine or tryptophan ends this CDR3, so it is likely a read error. This sequence joins TRBV6-5 and TRBJ2-7, with TRBD1 matching 9 bases. The V and J ends lost 2 bases and 2 bases, in that order; junction bases with no gene match: 4. CDR1 is MNHEY and CDR2 is SVGAGI in the germline V gene. This CDR3 is built from 15 residues. CDR3 DNA sequence: TGTGCCAGCAGTTACACGGGACAGGGTACCTACGAGCAGTACTTA. It specifies CASSYTGQGTYEQYL.

Notes on this clonotype: The junction does not match germline at one end; this may be a read error. The gene calls are TRBV10-3 and TRBJ1-1; D is possibly TRBD1 (5 bases). CDR1 ENHRY and CDR2 SYGVKD come from the germline V gene. There are 16 residues in the CDR3. This CDR3 is CAISESGGRENTETFF. The CDR3 DNA sequence: TGTGCCATCAGTGAGTCGGGGGGTAGAGAGAACACTGAAACTTTCTTT.

This clonotype has a count of ten or more. CDR3 in amino acids: CASRISSGRAVDTQYF. The CDR3 DNA sequence: TGTGCCAGCAGAATCTCTAGCGGGAGGGCCGTGGATACGCAGTATTTT. The rearrangement joins TRBV6-5 to TRBJ2-3; 12 positions agree with TRBD2. The CDR3 has 16 residues. CDR1 is MNHEY, CDR2 SVGAGI, per germline. J was trimmed by 6 bases and V by 6 bases; bases with no gene match: 10.

This clonotype was counted at least ten times. The V gene is TRBV12-3 or TRBV12-4, the J gene TRBJ1-4, with D perhaps TRBD1 (6 bases). CDR3 length: 15 amino acids. V gave up 4 bases and J gave up 8 bases, with 17 bases separating them. CDR3 residues: CASSYEVGAREKLFF. The CDR3 DNA follows: TGTGCCAGCAGTTACGAGGTGGGGGCCCGAGAAAAACTGTTTTTT.